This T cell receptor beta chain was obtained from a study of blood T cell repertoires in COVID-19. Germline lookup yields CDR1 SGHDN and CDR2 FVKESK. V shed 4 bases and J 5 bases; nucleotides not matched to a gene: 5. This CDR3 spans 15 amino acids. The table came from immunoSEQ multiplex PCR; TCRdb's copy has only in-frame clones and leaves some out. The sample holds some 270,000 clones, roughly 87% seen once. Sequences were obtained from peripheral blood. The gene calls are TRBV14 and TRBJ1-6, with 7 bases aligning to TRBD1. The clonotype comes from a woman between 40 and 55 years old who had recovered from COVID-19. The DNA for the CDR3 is TGTGCCAGCAGCCTCAGGGGGTTGGATAATTCACCCCTCCACTTT. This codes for CASSLRGLDNSPLHF.